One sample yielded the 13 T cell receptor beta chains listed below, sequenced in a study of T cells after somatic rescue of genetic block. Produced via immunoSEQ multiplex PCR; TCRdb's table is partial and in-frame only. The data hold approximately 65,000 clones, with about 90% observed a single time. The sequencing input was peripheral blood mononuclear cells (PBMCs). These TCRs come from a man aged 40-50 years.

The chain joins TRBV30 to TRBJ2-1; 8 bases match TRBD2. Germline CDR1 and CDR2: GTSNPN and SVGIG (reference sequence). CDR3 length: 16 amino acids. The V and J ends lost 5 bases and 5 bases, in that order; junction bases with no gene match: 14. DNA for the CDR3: TGTGCCTGGGAAGGTTGGGCGCGGCGGGGGGACAATGAGCAGTTCTTC. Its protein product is CAWEGWARRGDNEQFF.

The CDR3 DNA follows: TGCGCCAGCAGCCAAGCATCTTTAGCGGAGTTAGCCAAAAACATTCAGTACTTC. It encodes CASSQASLAELAKNIQYF. The chain joins TRBV4-1 to TRBJ2-4; the D gene is possibly TRBD2 (6 bases). Germline CDR1 is MGHRA and CDR2 is YSYEKL. There are 18 residues in the CDR3. Trimming took off 1 base at V and 0 bases at J, with 16 bases between the two ends.

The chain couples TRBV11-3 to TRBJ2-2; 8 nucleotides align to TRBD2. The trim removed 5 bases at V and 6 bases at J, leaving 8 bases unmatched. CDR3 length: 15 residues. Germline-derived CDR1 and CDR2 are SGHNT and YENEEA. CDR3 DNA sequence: TGTGCCAGCAGCAAAACCTCTAGCGGGCCCGGGGAGCTGTTTTTT. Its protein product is CASSKTSSGPGELFF.

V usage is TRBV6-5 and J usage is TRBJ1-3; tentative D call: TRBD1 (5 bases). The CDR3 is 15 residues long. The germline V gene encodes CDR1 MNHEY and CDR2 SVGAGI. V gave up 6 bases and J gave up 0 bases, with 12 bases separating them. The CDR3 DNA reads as TGTGCCAGCAGCAGAGGGGAGGTCTCTGGAAACACCATATATTTT. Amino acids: CASSRGEVSGNTIYF.

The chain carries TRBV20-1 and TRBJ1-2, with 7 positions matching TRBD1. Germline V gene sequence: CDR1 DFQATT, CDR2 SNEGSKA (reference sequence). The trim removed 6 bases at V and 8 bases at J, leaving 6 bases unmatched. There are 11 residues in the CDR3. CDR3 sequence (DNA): TGCAGTGCACGGACAGGTTTGGGCTACACCTTC. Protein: CSARTGLGYTF.

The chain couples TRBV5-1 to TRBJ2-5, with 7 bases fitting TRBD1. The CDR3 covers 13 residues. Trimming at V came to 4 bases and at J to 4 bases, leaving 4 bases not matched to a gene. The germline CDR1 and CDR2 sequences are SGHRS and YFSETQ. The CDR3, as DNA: TGCGCCAGCAGCCACTCAGGGGGAGAGACCCAGTACTTC. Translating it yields CASSHSGGETQYF.

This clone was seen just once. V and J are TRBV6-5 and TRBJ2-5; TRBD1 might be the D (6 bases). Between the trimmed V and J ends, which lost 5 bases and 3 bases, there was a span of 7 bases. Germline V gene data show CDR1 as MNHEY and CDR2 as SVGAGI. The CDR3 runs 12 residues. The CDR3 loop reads CASSNREETQYF. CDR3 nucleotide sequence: TGTGCCAGCAGTAACAGGGAAGAGACCCAGTACTTC.

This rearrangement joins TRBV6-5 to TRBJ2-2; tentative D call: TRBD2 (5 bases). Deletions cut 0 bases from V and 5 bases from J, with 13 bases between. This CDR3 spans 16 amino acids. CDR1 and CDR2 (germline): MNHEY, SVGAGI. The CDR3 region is CASSYSVLARTGELFF. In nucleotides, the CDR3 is TGTGCCAGCAGTTACTCGGTCCTAGCCCGTACCGGGGAGCTGTTTTTT.

CDR3 nucleotides: TGTGCCAGCAGCTTCTCCCCAATAGAGGTCTACGAGCAGTACTTC. This encodes CASSFSPIEVYEQYF. The rearrangement links TRBV7-6 to TRBJ2-7; D call uncertain. CDR3 length: 15 amino acids. The ends were cut back, 3 bases at V and 3 bases at J, with 15 bases in the middle. CDR1 is SGHVS and CDR2 is FNYEAQ in the germline V gene. Together with reference TRBV7-6 and TRBJ2-7, the CDR3 gives the full variable domain: GAGVSQSPRYKVTKRGQDVALRCDPISGHVSLYWYRQALGQGPEFLTYFNYEAQQDKSGLPNDRFSAERPEGSISTLTIQRTEQRDSAMYRCASSFSPIEVYEQYFGPGTRLTVT.

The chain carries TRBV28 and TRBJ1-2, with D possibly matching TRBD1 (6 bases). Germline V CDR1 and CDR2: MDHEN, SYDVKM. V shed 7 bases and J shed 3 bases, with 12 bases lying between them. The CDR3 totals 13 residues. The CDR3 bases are TGTGCCAGCACCTCACAGGGAGACTATGGCTACACCTTC. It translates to CASTSQGDYGYTF.

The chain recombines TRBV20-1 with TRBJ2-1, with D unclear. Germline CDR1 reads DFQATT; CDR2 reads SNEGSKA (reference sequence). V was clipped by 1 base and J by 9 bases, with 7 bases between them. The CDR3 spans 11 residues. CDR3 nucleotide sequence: TGCAGTGCTAGAGCCGGACCTGAGCAGTTCTTC. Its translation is CSARAGPEQFF.

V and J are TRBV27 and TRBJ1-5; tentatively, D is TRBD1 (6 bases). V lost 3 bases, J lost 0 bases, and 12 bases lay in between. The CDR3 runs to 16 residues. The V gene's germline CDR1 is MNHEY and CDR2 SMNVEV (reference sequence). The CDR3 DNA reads TGTGCCAGCAGTTTGACCGGGACAATTAGCAATCAGCCCCAGCATTTT. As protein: CASSLTGTISNQPQHF.

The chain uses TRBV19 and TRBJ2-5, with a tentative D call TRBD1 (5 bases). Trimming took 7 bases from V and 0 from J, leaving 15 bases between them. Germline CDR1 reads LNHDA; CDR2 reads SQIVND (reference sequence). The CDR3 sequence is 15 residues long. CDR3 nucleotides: TGTGCCAGTACCATAGGGGCGGCAGACCAAGAGACCCAGTACTTC. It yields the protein CASTIGAADQETQYF. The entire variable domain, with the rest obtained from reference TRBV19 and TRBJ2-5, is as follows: DGGITQSPKYLFRKEGQNVTLSCEQNLNHDAMYWYRQDPGQGLRLIYYSQIVNDFQKGDIAEGYSVSREKKESFPLTVTSAQKNPTAFYLCASTIGAADQETQYFGPGTRLLVL.